The 16 T cell receptor beta chains listed next were all sequenced from one sample in a study of a mutant IDH1 vaccine in newly diagnosed glioma. Repertoires were generated with immunoSEQ multiplex PCR, while TCRdb's copy carries only in-frame clones and drops some. The profile shows around 50,000 clones, around four fifths of them singletons. Time point given: week 5, during vaccination. It was 300 ug of mutant IDH1 20-mer peptide that made up each vaccine dose, given with topical imiquimod. These receptors are not linked to any known antigen. The sample consisted of PBMCs, taken from a glioma patient whose treatment included an IDH1 peptide vaccine. The receptor source for this set is a man aged 50 to 60 with glioma.

This chain uses TRBV2 with TRBJ2-1; 8 positions agree with TRBD1. Trimming removed 10 bases from V and 6 bases from J; junction bases left unmatched: 11. The CDR3 loop spans 14 amino acids. The germline V gene encodes CDR1 SNHLY and CDR2 FYNNEI. CDR3 protein: CATNPGTGVNEQFF. DNA for the CDR3: TGTGCCACCAATCCCGGGACAGGAGTCAATGAGCAGTTCTTC.

The genes are TRBV5-4 and TRBJ2-2; D is undetermined. The germline V gene has CDR1 SGHNT and CDR2 YYREEE (reference sequence). This CDR3 region has 14 residues. V dropped 0 bases and J dropped 4 bases, with 7 bases sitting between them. The DNA for the CDR3 is TGTGCCAGCAGCTTGGGGCCAATCACCGGGGAGCTGTTTTTT. Its protein product is CASSLGPITGELFF.

The table lists this clone with many counts. The V call is TRBV4-1, the J call TRBJ2-7; D may match TRBD1 or TRBD2 (6 bases each). The CDR3 runs 14 residues. CDR1 is MGHRA and CDR2 is YSYEKL in the germline V gene. V was pared by 4 bases and J by 7 bases, with 17 bases between. The CDR3 loop reads CASSLSPGGLEQYF. CDR3 DNA sequence: TGCGCCAGCAGCCTTTCCCCTGGGGGGCTTGAGCAGTACTTC.

This clone was seen more than once but under ten times. The chain uses TRBV29-1 and TRBJ1-1; D possibly corresponds to TRBD1 (5 bases). The germline CDR1 and CDR2 sequences are SQVTM and ANQGSEA. The CDR3 runs to 12 residues. Trimming removed 4 bases at V and 7 bases at J, with 13 bases between. The CDR3 DNA reads TGCAGCGTTGGTCCCAGGGTCGGTGAAGCTTTCTTT. Its translation is CSVGPRVGEAFF. Variable domain in full (rest from reference TRBV29-1 and TRBJ1-1): SAVISQKPSRDICQRGTSLTIQCQVDSQVTMMFWYRQQPGQSLTLIATANQGSEATYESGFVIDKFPISRPNLTFSTLTVSNMSPEDSSIYLCSVGPRVGEAFFGQGTRLTVV.

CDR3 DNA sequence: TGTGCCAGCAGCCCCCCCGGGGGACAGGGACAAGAGACCCAGTACTTC. The encoded protein is CASSPPGGQGQETQYF. V usage is TRBV5-4 and J usage is TRBJ2-5, with 9 bases matching TRBD1. CDR1 is SGHNT, CDR2 YYREEE, per germline (reference sequence). This CDR3 region has 16 residues. V was clipped by 4 bases and J by 2 bases; unmatched bases: 9.

The V and J genes are TRBV9 and TRBJ2-2; TRBD2 matches 13 bases. The CDR3 sequence is 16 residues long. V shed 3 bases and J 8 bases; nucleotides not matched to a gene: 7. Germline V gene data show CDR1 as SGDLS and CDR2 as YYNGEE. CDR3 sequence reads: CASSARLAGGLGELFF. The CDR3 DNA sequence: TGTGCCAGCAGCGCCCGACTAGCGGGGGGACTGGGGGAGCTGTTTTTT.

The sample holds a few counts of this clone. V gene TRBV30 combines with J gene TRBJ2-3; 8 nucleotides agree with TRBD2. With V trimmed by 4 bases and J by 4 bases, 7 bases remained unmatched. This CDR3 has 14 residues. Germline assignment: CDR1 GTSNPN and CDR2 SVGIG (reference sequence). The CDR3, as DNA: TGTGCCTGGACGGGCGGGGGGTTGGCAGATACGCAGTATTTT. This sequence encodes CAWTGGGLADTQYF.

Only one count was recorded for this clone. The V call is TRBV5-8, the J call TRBJ1-1, with D possibly being TRBD1 (5 bases). This CDR3 has 13 amino acids. CDR1 is SGHTS, CDR2 YDEGEE, per germline. The V end lost 0 bases, the J end lost 4 bases, and 7 bases lay between the germline ends. CDR3 in amino acids: CASSLAQGTEAFF. As DNA, the CDR3 is TGTGCCAGCAGCTTGGCCCAGGGCACTGAAGCTTTCTTT. The full variable domain, completed using reference TRBV5-8 and TRBJ1-1, is EAGVTQSPTHLIKTRGQQATLRCSPISGHTSVYWYQQALGLGLQFLLWYDEGEERNRGNFPPRFSGRQFPNYSSELNVNALELEDSALYLCASSLAQGTEAFFGQGTRLTVV.

The rearrangement joins TRBV28 to TRBJ1-1, with a weak D call TRBD1 (6 bases). V was cut by 8 bases and J by 2 bases, with 12 bases left in between. CDR3 length: 13 amino acids. CDR1 and CDR2 (germline): MDHEN, SYDVKM. The CDR3 DNA reads TGTGCCAGCGGACGGGACACCAACACTGAAGCTTTCTTT. It specifies CASGRDTNTEAFF.

This chain links TRBV4-1 with TRBJ2-2; D not certain. This CDR3 comprises 15 residues. Germline values: CDR1 MGHRA, CDR2 YSYEKL. V was clipped by 6 bases and J by 3 bases, with 14 bases between them. Written as DNA, the CDR3 is TGCGCCAGCAGTGTCGGGCAGTTCGACACCGGGGAGCTGTTTTTT. Amino acids: CASSVGQFDTGELFF.

The J gene is TRBJ2-3, the V gene TRBV6-5, with D unresolved. Trimming took 0 bases from V and 4 from J, leaving 11 bases between them. CDR1 and CDR2 from the germline V gene are MNHEY and SVGAGI. CDR3 length: 15 residues. For the CDR3, the DNA is TGTGCCAGCAGTTACTCGAAAGGGAATGCAGATACGCAGTATTTT. It specifies CASSYSKGNADTQYF.

V and J are TRBV2 and TRBJ2-7, with 10 bases fitting TRBD1. The CDR3 is made up of 14 amino acids. Germline trimming cut 5 bases from V and 5 bases from J; bases unmatched to any gene: 6. Germline V lookup: CDR1 SNHLY, CDR2 FYNNEI. CDR3 loop: CASSYRQGADEQYF. CDR3 DNA: TGTGCCAGCAGTTATCGACAGGGGGCAGACGAGCAGTACTTC.

The J gene is TRBJ1-5, the V gene TRBV5-6; D gene uncertain. The CDR3 extends over 15 amino acids. Trimming left V 1 base short and J 2 bases short, with 10 bases between. CDR1 and CDR2 from the germline V gene are SGHDT and YYEEEE. This chain's CDR3 is CASSLSYTGNQPQHF. Here the CDR3 DNA reads TGTGCCAGCAGCTTGTCGTATACGGGCAATCAGCCCCAGCATTTT. The whole variable domain, remainder taken from reference TRBV5-6 and TRBJ1-5, is DAGVTQSPTHLIKTRGQQVTLRCSPKSGHDTVSWYQQALGQGPQFIFQYYEEEERQRGNFPDRFSGHQFPNYSSELNVNALLLGDSALYLCASSLSYTGNQPQHFGDGTRLSIL.

The sample holds a few counts of this clone. V and J are TRBV30 and TRBJ1-2; possibly TRBD1 for D (6 bases). V lost 0 bases and J lost 2, with 19 bases in between. The germline V gene has CDR1 GTSNPN and CDR2 SVGIG (reference sequence). CDR3 length equals 17 residues. The CDR3 reads CAWSVLSLDRSNYGYTF. DNA for the CDR3: TGTGCCTGGAGTGTTCTCTCTCTTGACAGGTCCAACTATGGCTACACCTTC.

The chain employs TRBV9 and TRBJ2-7, with 9 bases that match TRBD1. The CDR3 is 15 residues long. After removal of 2 bases from V and 3 bases from J, the junction contained 6 bases not matched to a gene. CDR1 and CDR2 from the germline V gene are SGDLS and YYNGEE. CDR3 region: CASSVGQGTLYEQYF. The CDR3 DNA reads TGTGCCAGCAGCGTTGGACAGGGGACCCTCTACGAGCAGTACTTC.

This chain links TRBV5-5 with TRBJ1-6, with TRBD1 matching over 7 bases. V shed 2 bases and J 3 bases; nucleotides not matched to a gene: 5. The CDR3 sequence is 16 residues long. The germline gives CDR1 SGHKS, CDR2 YYEKEE (reference sequence). The CDR3 loop is CASSLGGGRYNSPLHF. The CDR3 DNA is TGTGCCAGCAGCTTAGGAGGGGGCCGCTATAATTCACCCCTCCACTTT. Full variable domain (outside the CDR3, taken from reference TRBV5-5 and TRBJ1-6): DAGVTQSPTHLIKTRGQQVTLRCSPISGHKSVSWYQQVLGQGPQFIFQYYEKEERGRGNFPDRFSARQFPNYSSELNVNALLLGDSALYLCASSLGGGRYNSPLHFGNGTRLTVT.